This T cell receptor (beta chain) was captured by sequencing in a study of T cell responses to AZD1222 COVID-19 vaccine. Study details: Second-dose recipients at about 4 or about 12 weeks were treated as one pooled group. Findings of the study overall: Baseline seropositivity characterized only a handful of AZD1222 recipients. It should be noted that donors were predominantly white British and more often female, and clonal diversity was possibly underestimated.

In the case of this clone: Its target is unknown.

Repertoires were generated with immunoSEQ multiplex PCR, while TCRdb's copy carries only in-frame clones and drops some. The sample shows some 120,000 clones, about 91% of them seen only once. Between the trimmed V and J ends, which lost 5 bases and 0 bases, there was a span of 14 bases. The germline gives CDR1 SGHKS, CDR2 YYEKEE (reference sequence). The CDR3 runs to 15 residues. The material was peripheral blood, obtained on day 0 of AZD1222 vaccination. The sequence derives from an adult in good health. This rearrangement joins TRBV5-5 to TRBJ1-2, with a tentative D call TRBD1 (5 bases). The CDR3 here is CASSLEGSTNYGYTF. The CDR3 DNA sequence: TGTGCCAGCAGTCTGGAGGGGTCCACTAACTATGGCTACACCTTC.